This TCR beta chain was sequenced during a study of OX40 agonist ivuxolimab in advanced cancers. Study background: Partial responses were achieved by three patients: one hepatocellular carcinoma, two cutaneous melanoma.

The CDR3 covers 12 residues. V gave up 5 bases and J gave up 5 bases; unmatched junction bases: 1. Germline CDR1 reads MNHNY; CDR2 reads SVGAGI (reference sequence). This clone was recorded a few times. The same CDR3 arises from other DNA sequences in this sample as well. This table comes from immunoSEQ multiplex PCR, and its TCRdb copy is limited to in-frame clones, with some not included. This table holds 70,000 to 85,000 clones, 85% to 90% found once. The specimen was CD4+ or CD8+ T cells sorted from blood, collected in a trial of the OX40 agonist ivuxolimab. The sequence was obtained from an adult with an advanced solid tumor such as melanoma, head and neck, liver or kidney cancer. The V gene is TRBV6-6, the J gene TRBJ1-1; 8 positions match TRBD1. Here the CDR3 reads CASSRQGTEAFF. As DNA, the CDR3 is TGTGCCAGCAGTAGACAGGGGACTGAAGCTTTCTTT.